This record concerns one T cell receptor beta chain sequence. Its antigen is currently unknown. This sample is drawn from a study of PD-1 blockade in mismatch repair-deficient tumors. Study details: Patients had about 13 mismatch repair-deficient cancer types and were previously treated and progressing.

Overall study findings and caveats: Rapid post-treatment expansion, then contraction, generally preceding radiologic response, marked tumor-resident clones.

The data were produced by immunoSEQ multiplex PCR, yet TCRdb's version contains in-frame clones alone and is incomplete. The repertoire consists of some 130,000 clones, with roughly 86% occurring once and the leading ten covering 10% to 15%. From germline, CDR1 is MNHEY and CDR2 SMNVEV (reference sequence). The CDR3 spans 15 residues. Trimming cost V 7 bases and J 4 bases, with 18 bases left between them. Mismatch repair deficiency was confirmed in all patients, by PCR or immunohistochemistry. TCR sequencing covered a few patients who responded to pembrolizumab. Sequences were derived from peripheral blood, sampled approximately 69 weeks after starting pembrolizumab. The TCR was taken from an adult with mismatch repair-deficient cancer. V usage is TRBV27 and J usage is TRBJ2-3, with D unclear. Here the CDR3 reads CASTPRPRGPDTQYF. The CDR3 region has the DNA TGTGCCAGCACCCCGCGCCCGCGCGGACCAGATACGCAGTATTTT.